Listed below are T cell receptor beta chains from one sample, sequenced in a study of cytomegalovirus exposure and HLA in healthy donors. Clones were read by immunoSEQ multiplex PCR, and TCRdb kept only the in-frame ones, dropping some. The sample records hundreds of thousands of clones, 60% to 80% being singletons. Sequenced: PBMCs. The receptor set was obtained from a male donor in good health and CMV-seronegative. The CDR3 runs from the conserved cysteine through the conserved F or W. A D gene is named only where the DNA matches it firmly. Not every row has a clone size; where given, it reads once, few, many or a size class.

clone_size	d_call	j_call	v_call	cdr3_nt	cdr3_aa
.	TRBD1	TRBJ2-7	TRBV5-1	TGCGCCAGCAGCCGGGGACAGGGGGACTCCTACGAGCAGTACTTC	CASSRGQGDSYEQYF
.	.	TRBJ1-3	TRBV28	TGTGCCAGCAGTTTGGAGAGCTCTGGAAACACCATATATTTT	CASSLESSGNTIYF
.	TRBD1	TRBJ1-1	TRBV2	TGTGCCAGCAGTTCACAGGGGAGTGTTGAAGCTTTCTTT	CASSSQGSVEAFF
.	.	TRBJ2-3	TRBV6-5	TGTGCCAGCACCCCCCCAGGGATGGATACGCAGTATTTT	CASTPPGMDTQYF
few	TRBD1	TRBJ1-2	TRBV7-3	TGTGCCAGCAGCCCACAGACAGGGGGGGGTGGCTACACCTTC	CASSPQTGGGGYTF
.	TRBD1	TRBJ1-5	TRBV28	TGTGCCAGCAGTTTGACAGGGGGCAATCAGCCCCAGCATTTT	CASSLTGGNQPQHF
once	TRBD1	TRBJ1-6	TRBV9	TGTGCCAGCAGCGCCACAGGGGGTTATAATTCACCCCTCCACTTT	CASSATGGYNSPLHF
.	.	TRBJ1-2	TRBV7-9	TGTGCCAGCAGCTTAGCGTCCGCGGGGTTGAGCTATGGCTACACCTTC	CASSLASAGLSYGYTF
.	.	TRBJ2-1	TRBV27	TGTGCCAGCAGTCCCTTGTCCCTGTACAATGAGCAGTTCTTC	CASSPLSLYNEQFF
few	TRBD2	TRBJ2-7	TRBV5-6	TGTGCCAGCAGCTTGGTCAGCGGGAGGGCACACGAGCAGTACTTC	CASSLVSGRAHEQYF
.	TRBD1	TRBJ2-7	TRBV6-1	TGTGCCAGCAAAACCTTGGGACAGGGGGCACACGAGCAGTACTTC	CASKTLGQGAHEQYF
.	.	TRBJ1-2	TRBV27	TGTGCCAGCAGTCTCTCGGGTGGGGGCGATGGCTACACCTTC	CASSLSGGGDGYTF
once	.	TRBJ1-5	TRBV27	TGTGCCAGCAGTTTAAGTTCGGAGGGTTTGCAGCCCCAGCATTTT	CASSLSSEGLQPQHF
.	.	TRBJ2-5	TRBV6-1	TGTGCCAGCAGTGTCGGATTAGGAGGGGAAGAGACCCAGTACTTC	CASSVGLGGEETQYF
few	TRBD2	TRBJ2-5	TRBV27	TGTGCCAGCAGTTTACGGCGGGGGACGGCTGTTGGAAGGGAGACCCAGTACTTC	CASSLRRGTAVGRETQYF
.	TRBD2	TRBJ2-2	TRBV16	TGTGCCAGCACCAGAGTGGCTAGCGGGACCGGGGAGCTGTTTTTT	CASTRVASGTGELFF
few	.	TRBJ2-1	TRBV27	TGTGCCAGCAGTTTCGCGTTATCCTACAATGAGCAGTTCTTC	CASSFALSYNEQFF
.	TRBD2	TRBJ2-7	TRBV7-9	TGTGCCAGCAGCTTAAGCTCTAGCGGGAACTACGAGCAGTACTTC	CASSLSSSGNYEQYF
.	.	TRBJ2-5	TRBV7-3	TGTGCCAGCAGCTTAGATGGTCGGGGGAAGACCCAGTACTTC	CASSLDGRGKTQYF
.	TRBD1	TRBJ2-1	TRBV27	TGTGCCAGCAGACTGGACAGGGTGTCTGGTTATGAGCAGTTCTTC	CASRLDRVSGYEQFF
.	TRBD1	TRBJ1-2	TRBV7-9	TGTGCCAGCAGCTTAGAGGACAGGGGTTATGGCTACACCTTC	CASSLEDRGYGYTF
.	.	TRBJ1-2	TRBV4-3	TGCGCCAGCAGCCAAGATGACGTCACCAGGGCCAACTATGGCTACACCTTC	CASSQDDVTRANYGYTF
.	TRBD2	TRBJ2-1	TRBV4-3	TGCGCCAGCAGCCAGGGGCCAGGTGAGACTAGCATTGAGCAGTTCTTC	CASSQGPGETSIEQFF
few	TRBD2	TRBJ2-3	TRBV12-5	TGTGCTAGTGGTTTATCGGGGGGTTACACAGATACGCAGTATTTT	CASGLSGGYTDTQYF
many	TRBD1	TRBJ1-2	TRBV7-9	TGTGCCAGCAGCTTAGGGGGACAGGCCGAAGGCTACACCTTC	CASSLGGQAEGYTF
.	.	TRBJ1-2	TRBV27	TGTGCCAGCAGTTTATCGGAGGGAGCCTATGGCTACACCTTC	CASSLSEGAYGYTF
.	.	TRBJ2-6	TRBV27	TGTGCCAGCACCCGCAGGGGCCTTAGCTCTGGGGCCAACGTCCTGACTTTC	CASTRRGLSSGANVLTF
.	.	TRBJ2-7	TRBV5-1	TGCGCCAGCAGCTTGGAACCTTTGCGACTCTACGAGCAGTACTTC	CASSLEPLRLYEQYF
.	.	TRBJ2-7	TRBV28	TGTGCCAGCAGTTTAAGAGGATCCGAGCAGTACTTC	CASSLRGSEQYF